The 10 T cell receptor beta chains in this list originate from one sample, sequenced in a study of tumor-infiltrating lymphocytes in primary liver carcinoma. The roughly 19-33 mg bulk tissue piece was not sorted before simultaneous RNA and DNA extraction. cDNA specific to TCR beta was made from 500 ng of total RNA, with a constant-region primer employed for priming. Employing slightly modified ARM-PCR, three nested multiplex PCR rounds were run, and these gave rise to the TCR beta libraries. A C-beta reverse primer and TRBV1-TRBV30 forward primers served in each of the first two PCR rounds, at about 9 cycles apiece. TCRdb used MiXCR to reprocess the multiplex PCR reads, holding one entry per CDR3 protein. The sample includes roughly 80,000 distinct CDR3 sequences, approximately 62% seen only once; the top ten take more than 25%. The sequenced sample was tumor-adjacent normal liver tissue. These receptors were obtained from a man in his forties with primary liver carcinoma and hepatitis B virus infection.

Comments on this clonotype: Sequence at one end of the junction differs from germline and may be a read error. This rearrangement joins TRBV14 to TRBJ1-5; D perhaps matches TRBD1 (5 bases). The germline V gene encodes CDR1 SGHDN and CDR2 FVKESK. The CDR3 totals 15 residues. The CDR3 here is CANSQIGTLNQPQHF. The CDR3 coding sequence is TGTGCCAACAGCCAAATTGGGACCCTCAATCAGCCCCAGCATTTT.

This chain uses TRBV6-2 or TRBV6-3 with TRBJ2-1; TRBD1 matches at 12 bases. The ends lost 5 bases at V and 10 bases at J; junction bases unmatched: 6. Germline V gene lookup returns CDR1 MNHEY and CDR2 SVGEGT. There are 14 residues in the CDR3. Here the CDR3 reads CASSPGQGAGEQFF. The CDR3 DNA sequence: TGTGCCAGCAGTCCGGGACAGGGGGCTGGGGAGCAGTTCTTC.

With regard to this clonotype: Being one base from a much bigger clone, this may be a read error. The chain joins TRBV29-1 to TRBJ2-5, with 10 bases lining up with TRBD1. The CDR3 length is 15 residues. Per the germline V gene, CDR1 is SQVTM and CDR2 is ANQGSEA. CDR3 protein: CGVEPDRGRQETQYF. CDR3 nucleotides: TGCGGCGTTGAGCCCGACAGGGGGCGGCAAGAGACCCAGTACTTC.

The J gene is TRBJ2-1, the V gene TRBV14; 11 bases agree with TRBD2. The germline CDR1 and CDR2 sequences are SGHDN and FVKESK. The CDR3 totals 20 residues. V shed 7 bases, J shed 4 bases, and the junction held 21 bases outside the gene matches. CDR3 in DNA: TGTGCCAGCATCCATAACCCCGGGACTAGCGGAGGTAAAAAGTACAATGAGCAGTTCTTC. Translation: CASIHNPGTSGGKKYNEQFF.

This clonotype was seen only once. The CDR3 end shows no conserved phenylalanine or tryptophan, and so a read error is likely. The rearrangement uses TRBV6-6 and TRBJ2-1; D possibly matches TRBD1 or TRBD2 (5 bases each). Germline V gives CDR1 MNHNY, CDR2 SVGAGI (reference sequence). This CDR3 region has 16 residues. V lost 3 bases, J lost 1 base, and 13 bases lay in between. The CDR3 coding sequence is TGTGCCAGCAGTTATGGGGGTTTGGGATCCTACAATGAGCAGTTCTCC. It translates to CASSYGGLGSYNEQFS.

Of note for this clonotype: One junction end disagrees with the germline gene, perhaps due to a read error. The chain employs TRBV12-3 or TRBV12-4 and TRBJ2-1; no clear D. This CDR3 has 16 amino acids. CDR3 protein: CASSLGSRSKVGEHFF. CDR3 in DNA: TGTGCCAGCAGTTTAGGTAGCAGGAGTAAGGTGGGTGAGCATTTCTTC.

Notes on this clonotype: A junction end diverges from the germline sequence, so it may reflect a read error. The chain is built from TRBV6-5 and TRBJ1-1; 7 positions agree with TRBD1. Germline V gene sequence: CDR1 MNHEY, CDR2 SVGAGI. The CDR3 length is 14 residues. The CDR3 DNA sequence: TGTGCCAGCAGTTATAGGGGGCGGAGGGTTGAAACTTTCTTT. Its translation is CASSYRGRRVETFF.

A note on this clonotype: The CDR3 ends on some other residue instead of the conserved phenylalanine or tryptophan, so this is likely a read error. The V and J genes are TRBV29-1 and TRBJ2-7; no definite D call. There are 13 residues in the CDR3. Trimming stripped 4 bases from V and 3 bases from J, with 13 bases between. Germline CDR1 is SQVTM and CDR2 is ANQGSEA. In DNA form, the CDR3 reads TGCAGCGTTGCTCATAGGGCTTTCTACGAGCAGTACATC. Amino acid sequence: CSVAHRAFYEQYI.

Concerning this clonotype itself: One junction end does not reproduce the germline sequence, and a read error may be involved. V gene TRBV11-2 combines with J gene TRBJ2-1; D perhaps matches TRBD2 (5 bases). The CDR3 totals 19 residues. Germline values: CDR1 SGHAT, CDR2 FQNNGV. The CDR3 DNA reads as TGTGCCAGCGGCTTAGCTGAGTCGGCTAGCTGGAGTGGATATAATGAGCAGTTCTTC. Its protein is CASGLAESASWSGYNEQFF.

This clonotype showed up just once. A much larger clonotype is one base distant, so this may be a read error. This chain uses TRBV6-5 with TRBJ1-6; tentatively, D is TRBD1 (6 bases). This CDR3 has 15 amino acids. The V gene's germline CDR1 is MNHEY and CDR2 SVGAGI. Trimming removed 2 bases from V and 10 bases from J, with 15 bases in between. CDR3 sequence (DNA): TGTGCCAGCAGTTACACACGGGGGCTGGAGTCACCCCTCCACTTT. Translating it yields CASSYTRGLESPLHF.